This T cell receptor beta chain originates from a study of blood T cell repertoires in COVID-19. Study overall: The United States, Italy and Spain were the sources of the acute and convalescent COVID-19 samples.

It was during active infection that Seattle patients were enrolled and then longitudinally followed. Trimming removed 3 bases at V and 0 bases at J, with 8 bases between. The CDR3 is 13 residues long. Germline CDR1 is SQVTM and CDR2 is ANQGSEA. In the original processing: Reference gene primer amplification gave estimated nucleated cell counts. Clones were read by immunoSEQ multiplex PCR, and TCRdb kept only the in-frame ones, dropping some. V, J and clone size are those of that table, while D and trimming were read from the DNA. The sample yields 200,000 to 250,000 clones, roughly nine tenths seen once.

The chain links TRBV29-1 to TRBJ1-2; D gene unclear. Sequenced material: peripheral blood. This receptor was identified in a woman in her forties or fifties with COVID-19, enrolled during active disease. The CDR3 bases are TGCAGCGTTGAGTCTACTACTAACTATGGCTACACCTTC. It is translated as CSVESTTNYGYTF.